One sample yielded the 12 T cell receptor beta chains listed below, sequenced in a study of blood T cell repertoires in COVID-19. Measured with immunoSEQ multiplex PCR; TCRdb has only the in-frame clones, and not every one. The table records around 130,000 clones, 84% of them present only once. Input material: PBMCs or T cells enriched from blood (not recorded which). These receptors were taken from a woman aged 25 to 39 who had recovered from COVID-19.

The chain combines TRBV7-6 with TRBJ1-1; TRBD1 might be the D (5 bases). The CDR3 is 13 residues long. V lost 4 bases, J lost 3 bases, and 9 bases lay in between. Germline CDR1 and CDR2: SGHVS and FNYEAQ. Here the CDR3 DNA reads TGTGCCAGCAGCTCTCAGGGATACACTGAAGCTTTCTTT. Amino acids: CASSSQGYTEAFF. Full variable domain (rest looked up from reference TRBV7-6 and TRBJ1-1): GAGVSQSPRYKVTKRGQDVALRCDPISGHVSLYWYRQALGQGPEFLTYFNYEAQQDKSGLPNDRFSAERPEGSISTLTIQRTEQRDSAMYRCASSSQGYTEAFFGQGTRLTVV.

A word on this clone: Distinct nucleotide sequences in the sample also encode this CDR3. The chain couples TRBV4-2 to TRBJ2-7; TRBD2 matches at 10 bases. This CDR3 has 15 amino acids. Germline V gene lookup returns CDR1 LGHNA and CDR2 YNFKEQ. V was clipped by 1 base and J by 2 bases; unmatched bases: 2. CDR3 sequence (DNA): TGTGCCAGCAGCCAAGGCCTAGCGGGGGCCTACGAGCAGTACTTC. Translated, it gives CASSQGLAGAYEQYF.

This chain uses TRBV13 with TRBJ2-5; 11 nucleotides agree with TRBD2. There are 17 residues in the CDR3. The junction had 8 bases not matched to a gene; V was cut back by 5 bases and J by 0 bases. Germline V gives CDR1 PRHDT, CDR2 FYEKMQ (reference sequence). CDR3 in DNA: TGTGCCAGCAGCCCCCCACCGGGACTAGCGGACCAAGAGACCCAGTACTTC. Its translation is CASSPPPGLADQETQYF.

The rearrangement joins TRBV27 to TRBJ1-6; D remains ambiguous. Germline loops: CDR1 MNHEY, CDR2 SMNVEV (reference sequence). The CDR3 runs 13 residues. The germline V and J ends were trimmed by 7 bases and 10 bases, with 14 bases remaining between them. The CDR3 reads CASTSRARSPLHF. The CDR3 DNA reads as TGTGCCAGCACTTCTAGAGCACGATCACCCCTCCACTTT.

The chain employs TRBV30 and TRBJ1-2, with a tentative D call TRBD1 (6 bases). Between the trimmed V and J ends, which lost 3 bases and 8 bases, there was a span of 13 bases. There are 12 residues in the CDR3. The V gene's germline CDR1 is GTSNPN and CDR2 SVGIG (reference sequence). In DNA, the CDR3 is TGTGCCTGGAGGGACAGCCCTTGGGGCTACACCTTC. Protein sequence: CAWRDSPWGYTF. The whole variable domain, filled in from reference TRBV30 and TRBJ1-2, reads SQTIHQWPATLVQPVGSPLSLECTVEGTSNPNLYWYRQAAGRGLQLLFYSVGIGQISSEVPQNLSASRPQDRQFILSSKKLLLSDSGFYLCAWRDSPWGYTFGSGTRLTVV.

The chain has TRBV20-1 and TRBJ1-1; D unresolved. The V end lost 6 bases, the J end lost 3 bases, and 8 bases lay between the germline ends. Germline V gives CDR1 DFQATT, CDR2 SNEGSKA (reference sequence). The CDR3 sequence is 11 residues long. DNA of the CDR3: TGCAGTGCCCGGGAGTACACTGAAGCTTTCTTT. Translation: CSAREYTEAFF.

The chain carries TRBV4-1 and TRBJ2-7; 13 bases line up with TRBD2. The trim removed 4 bases at V and 2 bases at J, leaving 14 bases unmatched. Germline V gene lookup returns CDR1 MGHRA and CDR2 YSYEKL. This CDR3 contains 19 residues. As DNA, the CDR3 is TGCGCCAGCAGCCCCGTCCTAACGGGACTAGCGGGACCCACCTACGAGCAGTACTTC. Amino acids: CASSPVLTGLAGPTYEQYF.

This chain links TRBV18 with TRBJ1-1; TRBD1 agrees at 8 bases. This CDR3 has 16 amino acids. V lost 8 bases to trimming and J lost 0 bases; unmatched junction nucleotides: 11. Germline V gene sequence: CDR1 KGHSH, CDR2 LQKENI. For the CDR3, the DNA is TGTGCCAGCCGAACGGCCGGACAGGGACTGAACACTGAAGCTTTCTTT. Residues: CASRTAGQGLNTEAFF.

This clone was seen once. The chain employs TRBV11-3 and TRBJ2-1, with D unresolved. Germline V lookup: CDR1 SGHNT, CDR2 YENEEA. Trimming pared 3 bases from V and 5 bases from J, leaving 5 bases between. CDR3 length equals 12 residues. The CDR3 nucleotides read TGTGCCAGCAGCTTCCGGGACAATGAGCAGTTCTTC. Translation gives CASSFRDNEQFF.

V gene TRBV14 combines with J gene TRBJ1-1, with TRBD1 matching 8 bases. Germline V gives CDR1 SGHDN, CDR2 FVKESK. The V and J ends lost 0 bases and 4 bases, in that order; junction bases with no gene match: 1. The length of the CDR3 is 14 residues. CDR3 residues: CASSQEQGGTEAFF. CDR3 DNA sequence: TGTGCCAGCAGCCAAGAACAGGGGGGCACTGAAGCTTTCTTT.

This chain links TRBV5-8 with TRBJ1-1, with D possibly being TRBD1 (5 bases). Between the trimmed V and J ends, which lost 5 bases and 1 base, there was a span of 18 bases. CDR3 length equals 16 residues. The V gene's germline CDR1 is SGHTS and CDR2 YDEGEE. The CDR3 region has the DNA TGTGCCAGCAGTCTAACAGCGGGGACCGGGAACACTGAAGCTTTCTTT. It yields the protein CASSLTAGTGNTEAFF.

Only one count was recorded for this clone. The genes are TRBV7-8 and TRBJ1-5; no definite D call. The V end was cut by 2 bases, the J end by 6 bases, with 8 bases between. This CDR3 is built from 13 residues. Germline V gene data show CDR1 as SGHVS and CDR2 as FQNEAQ. Here the CDR3 DNA reads TGTGCCAGCAGCTTAAGGAGGCTTCAGCCCCAGCATTTT. Its translation is CASSLRRLQPQHF.